This T cell receptor (beta chain) was obtained from a study of OX40 agonist ivuxolimab in advanced cancers. About the study: Ivuxolimab is an agonistic anti-OX40 (CD134) antibody, and patients were treated with it.

Profiling relied on immunoSEQ multiplex PCR, and the TCRdb table lists in-frame clones only, not all of them. The table has 69,000 or so clones, more than 70% seen once. With 6 bases clipped from V and 4 bases from J, the junction kept 20 bases outside the gene matches. This CDR3 has 20 amino acids. Germline V gives CDR1 MRHNA, CDR2 SNTAGT. Study-level points and caveats: At 0.1-3.0 mg/kg, partial responders had clonal expansion among the lowest observed.

About this clone itself: Its target is unknown.

The gene calls are TRBV6-4 and TRBJ2-3; 12 bases are a match to TRBD2. Here the sequenced sample was CD4+ or CD8+ T cells sorted from blood, taken in a trial of the OX40 agonist ivuxolimab. The origin of this receptor is an adult with an advanced solid tumor such as melanoma, head and neck, liver or kidney cancer. CDR3 sequence: CASRSPTKTSGRRKSDTQYF. DNA of the CDR3: TGTGCCAGCAGAAGCCCCACTAAGACTAGCGGGAGAAGAAAGTCAGATACGCAGTATTTT.